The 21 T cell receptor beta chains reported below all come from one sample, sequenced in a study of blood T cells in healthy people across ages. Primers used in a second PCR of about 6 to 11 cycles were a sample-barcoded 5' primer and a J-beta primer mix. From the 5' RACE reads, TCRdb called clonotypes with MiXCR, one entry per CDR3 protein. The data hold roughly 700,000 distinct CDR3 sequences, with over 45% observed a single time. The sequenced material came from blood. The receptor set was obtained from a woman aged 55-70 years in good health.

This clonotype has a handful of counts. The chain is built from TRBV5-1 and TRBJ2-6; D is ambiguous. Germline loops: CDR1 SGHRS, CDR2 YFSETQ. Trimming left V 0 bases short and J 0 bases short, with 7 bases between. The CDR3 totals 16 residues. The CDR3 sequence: CASSLAFNSGANVLTF. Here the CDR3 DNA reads TGCGCCAGCAGCTTGGCCTTTAACTCTGGGGCCAACGTCCTGACTTTC.

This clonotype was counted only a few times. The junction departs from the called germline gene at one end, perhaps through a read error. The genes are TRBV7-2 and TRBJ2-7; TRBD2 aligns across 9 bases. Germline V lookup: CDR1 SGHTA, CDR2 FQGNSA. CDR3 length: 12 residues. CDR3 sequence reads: CPSSGSGYEQYF. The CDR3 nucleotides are TGTCCCAGTAGCGGGAGCGGTTACGAGCAGTACTTC.

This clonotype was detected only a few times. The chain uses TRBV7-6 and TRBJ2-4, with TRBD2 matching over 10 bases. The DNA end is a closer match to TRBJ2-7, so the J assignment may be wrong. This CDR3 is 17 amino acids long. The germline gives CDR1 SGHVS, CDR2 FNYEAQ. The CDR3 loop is CASSLIPGTSADYEQYF. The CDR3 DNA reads TGTGCCAGCAGCTTAATCCCCGGGACTAGCGCCGATTACGAGCAGTACTTC.

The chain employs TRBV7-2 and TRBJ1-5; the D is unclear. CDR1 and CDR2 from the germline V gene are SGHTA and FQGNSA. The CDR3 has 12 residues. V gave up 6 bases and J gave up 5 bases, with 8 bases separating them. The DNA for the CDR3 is TGTGCCAGCAGACTCGGGGATCAGCCCCAGCATTTT. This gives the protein CASRLGDQPQHF.

CDR3 residues: CSAWTSGRARETQYF. The CDR3 DNA reads as TGCAGTGCTTGGACTAGCGGGAGGGCCAGGGAGACCCAGTACTTC. V and J are TRBV20-1 and TRBJ2-5; TRBD2 matches 15 bases. The length of the CDR3 is 15 residues. The ends lost 5 bases at V and 5 bases at J; junction bases unmatched: 6. Per the germline V gene, CDR1 is DFQATT and CDR2 is SNEGSKA (reference sequence).

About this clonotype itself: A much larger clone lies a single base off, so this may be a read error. The chain's CDR3 is CASSARRAGPNYHGYTF. CDR3 DNA sequence: TGTGCCAGCAGCGCAAGACGGGCGGGACCAAACTACCATGGCTACACCTTC. The V gene is TRBV7-3, the J gene TRBJ1-2; possibly TRBD1 for D (5 bases). CDR1 is SGHTA, CDR2 FQGTGA, per germline. Trimming removed 5 bases at V and 6 bases at J, with 25 bases between. This CDR3 region has 17 residues. Full variable domain (rest looked up from reference TRBV7-3 and TRBJ1-2): GAGVSQTPSNKVTEKGKYVELRCDPISGHTALYWYRQSLGQGPEFLIYFQGTGAADDSGLPNDRFFAVRPEGSVSTLKIQRTERGDSAVYLCASSARRAGPNYHGYTFGSGTRLTVV.

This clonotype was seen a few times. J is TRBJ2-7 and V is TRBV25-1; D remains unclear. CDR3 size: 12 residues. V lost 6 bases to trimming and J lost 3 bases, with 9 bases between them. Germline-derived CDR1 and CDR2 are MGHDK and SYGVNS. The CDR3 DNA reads TGTGCCAGCAGGGACCTGGACTACGAGCAGTACTTC. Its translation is CASRDLDYEQYF.

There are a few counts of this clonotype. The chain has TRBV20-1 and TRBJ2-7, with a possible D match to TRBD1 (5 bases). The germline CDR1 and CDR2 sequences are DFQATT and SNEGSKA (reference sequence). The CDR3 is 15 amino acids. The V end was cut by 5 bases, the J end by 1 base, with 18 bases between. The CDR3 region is CSAPERAGPSYEQYF. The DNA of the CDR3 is TGCAGTGCTCCTGAGCGAGCAGGGCCGTCCTACGAGCAGTACTTC.

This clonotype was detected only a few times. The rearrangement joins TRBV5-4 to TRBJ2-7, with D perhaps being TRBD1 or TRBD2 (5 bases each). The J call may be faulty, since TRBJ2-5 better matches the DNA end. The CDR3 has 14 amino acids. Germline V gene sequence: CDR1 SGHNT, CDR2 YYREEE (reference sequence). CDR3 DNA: TGTGCCAGCAGCTTGGCGGTGGGGGAGGAGACCCAGTACTTC. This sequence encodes CASSLAVGEETQYF.

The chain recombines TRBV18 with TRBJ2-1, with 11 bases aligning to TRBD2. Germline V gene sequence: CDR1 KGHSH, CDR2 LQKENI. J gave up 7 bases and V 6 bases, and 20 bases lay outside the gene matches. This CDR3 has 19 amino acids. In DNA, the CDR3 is TGTGCCAGCTCTCAAATCCTAGCGGGAGGCTCCCGCTCCACAAATGAGCAGTTCTTC. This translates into CASSQILAGGSRSTNEQFF.

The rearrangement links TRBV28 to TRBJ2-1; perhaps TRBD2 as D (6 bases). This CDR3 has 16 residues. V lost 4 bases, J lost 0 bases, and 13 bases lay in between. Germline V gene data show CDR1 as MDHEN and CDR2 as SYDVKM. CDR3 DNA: TGTGCCAGCAGTTCGTTAGCGGCTAGCTCCTACAATGAGCAGTTCTTC. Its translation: CASSSLAASSYNEQFF.

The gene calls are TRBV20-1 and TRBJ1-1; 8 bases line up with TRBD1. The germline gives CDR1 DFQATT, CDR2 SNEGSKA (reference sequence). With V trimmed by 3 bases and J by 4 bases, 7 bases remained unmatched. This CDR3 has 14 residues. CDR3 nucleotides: TGCAGTGCTAGTTTCCAGGGGGCTGGCACTGAAGCTTTCTTT. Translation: CSASFQGAGTEAFF.

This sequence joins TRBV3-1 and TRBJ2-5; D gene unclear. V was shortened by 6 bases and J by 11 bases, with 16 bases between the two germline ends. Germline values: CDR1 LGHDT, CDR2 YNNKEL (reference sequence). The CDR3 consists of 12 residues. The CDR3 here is CASSIRWNEQYF. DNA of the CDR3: TGTGCCAGCAGTATCAGGTGGAATGAGCAGTACTTC.

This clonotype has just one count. The CDR3 here is CAWRPGTAWGYTF. The DNA of the CDR3 is TGTGCCTGGAGACCCGGGACGGCCTGGGGCTACACCTTC. The chain is built from TRBV30 and TRBJ1-2; D possibly corresponds to TRBD1 (5 bases). Trimming cost V 3 bases and J 8 bases, with 16 bases left between them. The V gene's germline CDR1 is GTSNPN and CDR2 SVGIG (reference sequence). The CDR3 is 13 amino acids.

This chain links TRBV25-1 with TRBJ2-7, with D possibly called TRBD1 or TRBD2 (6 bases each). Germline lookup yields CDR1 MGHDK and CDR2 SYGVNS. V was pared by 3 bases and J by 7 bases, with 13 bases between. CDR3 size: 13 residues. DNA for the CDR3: TGTGCCAGCAGTGATCGGGGGCTCAATGAGCAGTACTTC. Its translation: CASSDRGLNEQYF.

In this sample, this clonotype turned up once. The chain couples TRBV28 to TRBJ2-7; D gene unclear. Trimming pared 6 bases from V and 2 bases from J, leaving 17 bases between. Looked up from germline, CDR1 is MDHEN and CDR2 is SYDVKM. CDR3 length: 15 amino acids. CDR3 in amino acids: CASRPSRRSPYEQYF. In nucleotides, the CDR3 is TGTGCCAGCAGACCGTCCCGAAGGTCCCCCTACGAGCAGTACTTC.

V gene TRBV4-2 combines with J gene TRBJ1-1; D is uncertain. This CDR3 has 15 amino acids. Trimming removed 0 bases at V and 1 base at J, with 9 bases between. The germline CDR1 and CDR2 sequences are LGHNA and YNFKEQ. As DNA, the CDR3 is TGTGCCAGCAGCCAAGACGATGGCCGGAACACTGAAGCTTTCTTT. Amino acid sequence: CASSQDDGRNTEAFF.

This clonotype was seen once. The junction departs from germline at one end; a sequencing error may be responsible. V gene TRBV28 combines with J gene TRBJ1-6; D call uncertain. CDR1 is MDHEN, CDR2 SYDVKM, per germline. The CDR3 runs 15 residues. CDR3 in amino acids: CASSPEDGLNSPPHF. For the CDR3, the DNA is TGTGCCAGCAGCCCCGAGGACGGATTAAATTCACCCCCCCACTTT.

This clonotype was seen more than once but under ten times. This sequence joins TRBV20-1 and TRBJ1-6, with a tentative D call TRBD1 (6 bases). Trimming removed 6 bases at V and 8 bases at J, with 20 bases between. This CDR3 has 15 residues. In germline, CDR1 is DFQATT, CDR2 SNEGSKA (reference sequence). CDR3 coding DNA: TGCAGTGCCCTGCTAGGGGGGCAGTTAGATTCACCCCTCCACTTT. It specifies CSALLGGQLDSPLHF.

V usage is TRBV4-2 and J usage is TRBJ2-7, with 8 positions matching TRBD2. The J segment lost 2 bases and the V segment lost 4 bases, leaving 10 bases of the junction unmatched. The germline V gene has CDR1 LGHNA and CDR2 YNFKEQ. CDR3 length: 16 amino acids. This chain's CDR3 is CASSPSSGSTTYEQYF. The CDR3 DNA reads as TGTGCCAGCAGCCCATCTAGCGGGTCGACTACCTACGAGCAGTACTTC.

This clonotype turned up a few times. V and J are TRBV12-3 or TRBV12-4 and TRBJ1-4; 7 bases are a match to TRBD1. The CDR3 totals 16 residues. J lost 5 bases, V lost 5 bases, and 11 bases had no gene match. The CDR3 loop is CASSRTGTLSNEKLFF. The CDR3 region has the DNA TGTGCCAGCAGTAGGACAGGAACCTTGTCCAATGAAAAACTGTTTTTT.